A selection of T cell receptor beta chains follows, all from one sample in a study of CD8 T cells in ankylosing spondylitis. MiXCR, applied by TCRdb to the 5' RACE reads, yields one record per CDR3 protein. The sample lists some 220,000 distinct CDR3 sequences, around 6.6% occurring once. The sample was blood, either unsorted or a sorted T cell fraction (not recorded which). The receptors here all came from a male donor with ankylosing spondylitis. Both conserved end residues are part of each CDR3. D genes are given only for firm matches. Only some rows state a clone size, as once, few, many or a class for expanded clones.

cdr3_nt: TGTGCCAGCACCCTGGGGGGACTCACAGATACGCAGTATTTT; cdr3_aa: CASTLGGLTDTQYF; v_call: TRBV7-9; j_call: TRBJ2-3; d_call: .; clone_size: .
cdr3_nt: TGCAGTGCTGCAGGGGGCACTGAAGCTTTCTTT; cdr3_aa: CSAAGGTEAFF; v_call: TRBV20-1; j_call: TRBJ1-1; d_call: TRBD1; clone_size: few
cdr3_nt: TGTGCCAGCAGCCCCTATTCGAAGGCAGATACGCAGTATTTT; cdr3_aa: CASSPYSKADTQYF; v_call: TRBV6-1; j_call: TRBJ2-3; d_call: .; clone_size: .
cdr3_nt: TGCAGTGCTAGGAAGGGCTTTGGCAATCAGCCCCAGCATTTT; cdr3_aa: CSARKGFGNQPQHF; v_call: TRBV20-1; j_call: TRBJ1-5; d_call: .; clone_size: many
cdr3_nt: TGTGCCAGCAGTTACAGCGCTGCCCAAGATACGCAGTATTTT; cdr3_aa: CASSYSAAQDTQYF; v_call: TRBV6-2/TRBV6-3; j_call: TRBJ2-3; d_call: .; clone_size: many
cdr3_nt: TGCGCCAGCAGCCCCTCAGAGGGGCGCTCCTACAATGAGCAGTTCTTC; cdr3_aa: CASSPSEGRSYNEQFF; v_call: TRBV4-3; j_call: TRBJ2-1; d_call: .; clone_size: many
cdr3_nt: TGCGCCAGCAGCCAAGTTCCCGGGACTGGCGTCTACGAGCAGTACTTC; cdr3_aa: CASSQVPGTGVYEQYF; v_call: TRBV4-1; j_call: TRBJ2-7; d_call: .; clone_size: few
cdr3_nt: TGCAGCGTTGAGGGCAGAGCCTACGAGCAGTACTTC; cdr3_aa: CSVEGRAYEQYF; v_call: TRBV29-1; j_call: TRBJ2-7; d_call: .; clone_size: many
cdr3_nt: TGTGCCAGCAGCTGGGGAGATACGCAGTATTTT; cdr3_aa: CASSWGDTQYF; v_call: TRBV28; j_call: TRBJ2-3; d_call: .; clone_size: many
cdr3_nt: TGCGCCAGCAGTGAGTCGTCCGGCGGCGGGACCCAGTACTTC; cdr3_aa: CASSESSGGGTQYF; v_call: TRBV10-1; j_call: TRBJ2-5; d_call: .; clone_size: few
cdr3_nt: TGCGCCAGCAGAAAGGACTATGGCTACACCTTC; cdr3_aa: CASRKDYGYTF; v_call: TRBV5-1; j_call: TRBJ1-2; d_call: .; clone_size: many
cdr3_nt: TGCAGTGCTAGAGAGGTACTAGCACCCAGCACAGATACGCAGTATTTT; cdr3_aa: CSAREVLAPSTDTQYF; v_call: TRBV20-1; j_call: TRBJ2-3; d_call: .; clone_size: many